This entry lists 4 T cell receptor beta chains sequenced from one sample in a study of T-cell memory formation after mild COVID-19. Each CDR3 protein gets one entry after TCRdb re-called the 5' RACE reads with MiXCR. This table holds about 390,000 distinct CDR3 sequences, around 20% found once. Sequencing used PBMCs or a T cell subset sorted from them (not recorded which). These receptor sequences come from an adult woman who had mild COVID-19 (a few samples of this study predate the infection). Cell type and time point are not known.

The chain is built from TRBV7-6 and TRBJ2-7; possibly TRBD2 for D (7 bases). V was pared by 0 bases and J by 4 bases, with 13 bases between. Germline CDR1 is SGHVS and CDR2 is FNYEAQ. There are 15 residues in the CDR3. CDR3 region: CASSLAGGPLYEQYF. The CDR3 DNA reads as TGTGCCAGCAGCTTAGCCGGGGGGCCCCTTTACGAGCAGTACTTC.

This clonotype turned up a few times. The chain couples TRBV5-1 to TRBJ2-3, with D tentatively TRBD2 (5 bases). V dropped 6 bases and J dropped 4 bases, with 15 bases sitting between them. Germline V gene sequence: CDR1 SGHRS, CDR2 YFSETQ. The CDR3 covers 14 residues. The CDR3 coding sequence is TGCGCCAGCAAGAAGGCGGGTGTATCAGATACGCAGTATTTT. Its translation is CASKKAGVSDTQYF.

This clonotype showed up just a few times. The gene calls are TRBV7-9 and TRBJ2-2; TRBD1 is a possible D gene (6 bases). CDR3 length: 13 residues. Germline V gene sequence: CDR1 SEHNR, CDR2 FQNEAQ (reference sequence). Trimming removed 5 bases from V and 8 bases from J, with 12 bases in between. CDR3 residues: CASSHAGTGELFF. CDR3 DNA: TGTGCCAGCAGCCACGCCGGGACAGGGGAGCTGTTTTTT.

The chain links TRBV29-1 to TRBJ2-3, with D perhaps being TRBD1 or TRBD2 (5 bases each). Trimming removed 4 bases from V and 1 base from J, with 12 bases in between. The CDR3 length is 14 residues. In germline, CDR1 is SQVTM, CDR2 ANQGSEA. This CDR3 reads CSVVWGTGTDTQYF. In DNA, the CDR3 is TGCAGCGTTGTCTGGGGGACGGGCACAGATACGCAGTATTTT.